Below are 25 T cell receptor beta chains sequenced from a single sample in a study of control samples from healthy donors and cancer patients. Only in-frame clones appear in the TCRdb table, and some are missing; sequencing was by immunoSEQ multiplex PCR. The table has about 89,000 clones, roughly 86% seen once; the top ten hold around a fifth. The sequencing sample was made of blood. The receptors were gathered from a man younger than 45 in good health.

This clone was counted between two and nine times. V and J are TRBV7-9 and TRBJ1-4; 8 nucleotides align to TRBD1. Germline V gene lookup returns CDR1 SEHNR and CDR2 FQNEAQ (reference sequence). Trimming removed 5 bases from V and 8 bases from J; junction bases left unmatched: 7. The CDR3 is made up of 14 amino acids. CDR3 sequence: CASSPGTGQEKLFF. The DNA for the CDR3 is TGTGCCAGCAGCCCTGGGACAGGTCAAGAAAAACTGTTTTTT.

The chain combines TRBV6-4 with TRBJ2-3, with D unresolved. Germline V gene lookup returns CDR1 MRHNA and CDR2 SNTAGT. This CDR3 spans 15 amino acids. The V end was cut by 0 bases, the J end by 2 bases, with 9 bases between. The CDR3 sequence is CASSDSAAVTDTQYF. The CDR3 nucleotides read TGTGCCAGCAGTGACTCGGCAGCCGTCACAGATACGCAGTATTTT.

CDR3 loop: CASSRTGRFYEQYV. The DNA for the CDR3 is TGTGCCAGCAGTAGAACCGGACGGTTCTACGAGCAGTACGTC. This chain connects TRBV6-5 to TRBJ2-7; D remains unclear. Germline loops: CDR1 MNHEY, CDR2 SVGAGI. Between the trimmed V and J ends, which lost 5 bases and 3 bases, there was a span of 14 bases. CDR3 size: 14 residues.

The V and J genes are TRBV6-1 and TRBJ1-3, with D unclear. The CDR3 covers 14 residues. Trimming shortened V by 1 base and J by 10 bases, and 14 bases separated the two germline ends. Germline loops: CDR1 MNHNS, CDR2 SASEGT. Written as DNA, the CDR3 is TGTGCCAGCAGTGAAGTGGGGATTTGGGAGACCATATATTTT. Residues: CASSEVGIWETIYF.

This clone appeared a single time. The V and J genes are TRBV7-8 and TRBJ1-6; perhaps TRBD1 as D (5 bases). Germline V gene data show CDR1 as SGHVS and CDR2 as FQNEAQ. This CDR3 spans 15 amino acids. Trimming shortened V by 0 bases and J by 5 bases, and 8 bases separated the two germline ends. The DNA for the CDR3 is TGTGCCAGCAGCTTAGCCGGGGGTGATAATTCACCCCTCCACTTT. It codes for CASSLAGGDNSPLHF.

The V call is TRBV7-3, the J call TRBJ1-1, with TRBD1 matching over 7 bases. The germline V gene has CDR1 SGHTA and CDR2 FQGTGA. V trimming: 5 bases; J trimming: 3 bases; junction bases outside the gene matches: 9. The CDR3 is 15 amino acids. The CDR3 loop is CASSPRQGGDTEAFF. The CDR3 bases are TGTGCCAGCAGCCCTAGACAGGGAGGGGACACTGAAGCTTTCTTT.

The sample holds one count of this clone. The chain links TRBV27 to TRBJ1-6; maybe TRBD1 (6 bases). CDR3 length: 13 amino acids. Germline loops: CDR1 MNHEY, CDR2 SMNVEV (reference sequence). The V gene lost 7 bases and the J gene lost 8 bases, with 12 bases spanning the gap. Written as DNA, the CDR3 is TGTGCCAGCAAGAACAGGGTAGATTCACCCCTCCACTTT. This encodes CASKNRVDSPLHF.

This chain joins TRBV7-9 and TRBJ2-2, with 9 bases fitting TRBD1. Germline V CDR1 and CDR2: SEHNR, FQNEAQ (reference sequence). The CDR3 consists of 17 residues. Trimming removed 3 bases from V and 3 bases from J; junction bases left unmatched: 8. Here the CDR3 reads CASSLRQGEVDTGELFF. The CDR3 nucleotides are TGTGCCAGCAGCTTGCGACAGGGGGAGGTGGACACCGGGGAGCTGTTTTTT.

V usage is TRBV2 and J usage is TRBJ1-2; D is uncertain. With 7 bases removed from V and 0 bases from J, the gap between germline ends came to 18 bases. Germline V gene sequence: CDR1 SNHLY, CDR2 FYNNEI. The length of the CDR3 is 16 residues. In nucleotides, the CDR3 is TGTGCCAGCACCCGCGCGAGAGGTCTAGCTAACTATGGCTACACCTTC. Translated: CASTRARGLANYGYTF.

The chain links TRBV6-5 to TRBJ1-2; TRBD1 matches 7 bases. With V trimmed by 4 bases and J by 4 bases, 9 bases remained unmatched. CDR3 length: 15 amino acids. CDR1 and CDR2 from the germline V gene are MNHEY and SVGAGI. The CDR3 DNA is TGTGCCAGCAGTTCGGACAGGAAGACTTTCTATGGCTACACCTTC. This translates into CASSSDRKTFYGYTF.

The chain combines TRBV10-2 with TRBJ2-3, with D unresolved. The CDR3 extends over 14 amino acids. In germline, CDR1 is WSHSY, CDR2 SAAADI. Trimming took 2 bases from V and 2 from J, leaving 8 bases between them. The CDR3 DNA reads as TGCGCCAGCAGTGAGGGCGCCCACACAGATACGCAGTATTTT. It translates to CASSEGAHTDTQYF.

The CDR3 here is CASSWGGAVHGGYTF. Here the CDR3 DNA reads TGTGCCAGCAGCTGGGGGGGGGCAGTTCACGGTGGCTACACCTTC. The rearrangement links TRBV5-4 to TRBJ1-2; the D gene is possibly TRBD1 (6 bases). Germline loops: CDR1 SGHNT, CDR2 YYREEE (reference sequence). CDR3 length equals 15 residues. V lost 3 bases and J lost 7, with 19 bases in between.

As to this clone: A junction end diverges from the germline sequence, so it may reflect a read error. The chain has TRBV7-2 and TRBJ2-5, with TRBD2 identical over 12 bases. This CDR3 has 15 residues. Germline CDR1 reads SGHTA; CDR2 reads FQGNSA. CDR3 region: CASSLAGGFQETQYF. CDR3 nucleotides: TGTGCCAGCAGCCTAGCGGGGGGGTTCCAAGAGACCCAGTACTTC.

The count of this clone is one. This chain joins TRBV24-1 and TRBJ2-6; D is undetermined. Trimming removed 5 bases from V and 0 bases from J, with 7 bases in between. The CDR3 is made up of 15 amino acids. The V gene's germline CDR1 is KGHDR and CDR2 SFDVKD. CDR3 DNA sequence: TGTGCCACCAGTGGCTGGAGCTCTGGGGCCAACGTCCTGACTTTC. Translation gives CATSGWSSGANVLTF.

The V call is TRBV6-4, the J call TRBJ2-3, with 11 bases lining up with TRBD1. CDR3 length: 15 amino acids. Germline values: CDR1 MRHNA, CDR2 SNTAGT. Germline trimming cut 4 bases from V and 3 bases from J; bases unmatched to any gene: 3. The CDR3 sequence is CASSGTGGATDTQYF. Written as DNA, the CDR3 is TGTGCCAGCAGTGGGACAGGGGGCGCGACAGATACGCAGTATTTT.

The rearrangement links TRBV18 to TRBJ2-1, with TRBD1 identical over 7 bases. Per germline, CDR1 KGHSH and CDR2 LQKENI. V dropped 8 bases and J dropped 2; count of bases not matched to a gene: 9. The CDR3 is made up of 15 amino acids. The CDR3 region has the DNA TGTGCCAGCGAACGAGGGGGCAGGACCTACAATGAGCAGTTCTTC. This gives the protein CASERGGRTYNEQFF. The full variable domain, with the rest looked up from reference TRBV18 and TRBJ2-1, is NAGVMQNPRHLVRRRGQEARLRCSPMKGHSHVYWYRQLPEEGLKFMVYLQKENIIDESGMPKERFSAEFPKEGPSILRIQQVVRGDSAAYFCASERGGRTYNEQFFGPGTRLTVL.

This clone was recorded only once. This rearrangement joins TRBV30 to TRBJ2-1; a weak D match, TRBD1 (5 bases). The CDR3 loop spans 12 amino acids. Germline-derived CDR1 and CDR2 are GTSNPN and SVGIG (reference sequence). The germline V and J ends were trimmed by 5 bases and 0 bases, with 5 bases remaining between them. The CDR3 sequence: CAWGASYNEQFF. Here the CDR3 DNA reads TGTGCCTGGGGGGCCTCCTACAATGAGCAGTTCTTC.

This chain uses TRBV30 with TRBJ1-2; D remains unclear. CDR1 is GTSNPN and CDR2 is SVGIG in the germline V gene (reference sequence). This CDR3 has 12 amino acids. Trimming removed 3 bases at V and 0 bases at J, with 5 bases between. The CDR3 nucleotides read TGTGCCTGGAGCGCAGCTAACTATGGCTACACCTTC. This translates into CAWSAANYGYTF.

The chain combines TRBV7-9 with TRBJ2-3; the D is unclear. The V gene's germline CDR1 is SEHNR and CDR2 FQNEAQ (reference sequence). CDR3 length: 12 residues. V shed 4 bases and J shed 5 bases, with 7 bases lying between them. Written as DNA, the CDR3 is TGTGCCAGCAGCTCCGTCGGAGATACGCAGTATTTT. Protein sequence: CASSSVGDTQYF.

V is TRBV7-9 and J is TRBJ1-2; D call uncertain. There are 14 residues in the CDR3. The germline V gene has CDR1 SEHNR and CDR2 FQNEAQ (reference sequence). The ends were cut back, 3 bases at V and 4 bases at J, with 12 bases in the middle. The CDR3 loop reads CASSLPYGPYGYTF. In DNA form, the CDR3 reads TGTGCCAGCAGCTTGCCCTACGGACCCTATGGCTACACCTTC.

The rearrangement uses TRBV7-2 and TRBJ2-3, with TRBD2 matching over 7 bases. V lost 4 bases to trimming and J lost 9 bases; unmatched junction nucleotides: 7. CDR1 and CDR2 from the germline V gene are SGHTA and FQGNSA. The CDR3 has 13 residues. The CDR3 sequence: CASSSRLAQTQYF. The DNA of the CDR3 is TGTGCCAGCAGCTCCAGACTAGCCCAAACGCAGTATTTT.

This sequence joins TRBV25-1 and TRBJ1-2; 9 nucleotides agree with TRBD1. This CDR3 has 15 residues. Germline trimming cut 3 bases from V and 7 bases from J; bases unmatched to any gene: 9. Germline V lookup: CDR1 MGHDK, CDR2 SYGVNS. CDR3 sequence reads: CASSDGRTGETGYTF. CDR3 DNA sequence: TGTGCCAGCAGTGACGGAAGGACAGGGGAAACTGGCTACACCTTC.

The chain employs TRBV30 and TRBJ2-1, with a weak D call TRBD1 (7 bases). V lost 5 bases, J lost 4 bases, and 9 bases lay in between. Germline assignment: CDR1 GTSNPN and CDR2 SVGIG (reference sequence). There are 12 residues in the CDR3. CDR3 sequence reads: CAWAGGYNEQFF. The CDR3 DNA reads TGTGCCTGGGCAGGGGGGTACAATGAGCAGTTCTTC.

The rearrangement uses TRBV13 and TRBJ2-2, with D tentatively TRBD2 (6 bases). The V end lost 6 bases, the J end lost 4 bases, and 15 bases lay between the germline ends. This CDR3 is built from 15 residues. CDR1 is PRHDT and CDR2 is FYEKMQ in the germline V gene (reference sequence). CDR3 sequence reads: CASSPGGASTGELFF. The CDR3, as DNA: TGTGCCAGCAGTCCCGGAGGGGCGAGCACCGGGGAGCTGTTTTTT. The variable domain in full, completed from reference TRBV13 and TRBJ2-2, reads AAGVIQSPRHLIKEKRETATLKCYPIPRHDTVYWYQQGPGQDPQFLISFYEKMQSDKGSIPDRFSAQQFSDYHSELNMSSLELGDSALYFCASSPGGASTGELFFGEGSRLTVL.

V gene TRBV7-2 combines with J gene TRBJ2-7, with 7 bases fitting TRBD2. CDR1 SGHTA and CDR2 FQGNSA come from the germline V gene. The CDR3 is made up of 14 amino acids. The trim removed 2 bases at V and 7 bases at J, leaving 8 bases unmatched. CDR3 sequence (DNA): TGTGCCAGCAGCTTATCGGGCGGGCGGGGGGAGCAGTACGTC. Encoded protein: CASSLSGGRGEQYV.